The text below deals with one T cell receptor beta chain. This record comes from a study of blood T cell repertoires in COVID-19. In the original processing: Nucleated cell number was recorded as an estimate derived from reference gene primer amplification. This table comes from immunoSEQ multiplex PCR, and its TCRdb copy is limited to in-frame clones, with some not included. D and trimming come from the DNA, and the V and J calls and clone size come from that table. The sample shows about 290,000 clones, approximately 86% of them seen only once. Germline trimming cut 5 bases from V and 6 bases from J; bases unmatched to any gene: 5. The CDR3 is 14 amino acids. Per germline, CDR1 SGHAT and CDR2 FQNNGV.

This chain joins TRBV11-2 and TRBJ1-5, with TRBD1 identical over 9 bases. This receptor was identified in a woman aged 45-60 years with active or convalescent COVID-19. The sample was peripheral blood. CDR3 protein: CASSPTGGTQPQHF. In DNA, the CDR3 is TGTGCCAGCAGCCCGACAGGGGGGACTCAGCCCCAGCATTTT.